This T cell receptor beta chain emerged from a study of blood T cell repertoires in COVID-19. Study context: Researchers got acute and convalescent COVID-19 samples from the United States, Italy and Spain. PBMCs, B-cell-depleted T cells, or T cells were the source of the cDNA or gDNA that made up the material.

TCRdb's copy holds only in-frame clones and misses some; the assay was immunoSEQ multiplex PCR. Here the sample spans some 50,000 clones, 89% being singletons. From germline, CDR1 is KGHDR and CDR2 SFDVKD. The CDR3 contains 16 residues. The ends were cut back, 4 bases at V and 4 bases at J, with 19 bases in the middle. The sequenced sample consisted of peripheral blood. This sequence was found in a man in his sixties with acute or convalescent COVID-19. This rearrangement joins TRBV24-1 to TRBJ2-7; tentative D call: TRBD1 (6 bases). The CDR3 loop reads CATSDLARSGVYEQYF. The CDR3, as DNA: TGTGCCACCAGTGACCTGGCCAGATCAGGGGTGTACGAGCAGTACTTC.